The clone carrying this T cell receptor beta chain has only a few counts. Its antigen is currently unknown. The CDR3 runs 16 residues. Per germline, CDR1 KGHDR and CDR2 SFDVKD. Losses at the gene ends were 3 bases for V and 4 bases for J; bases not matched to a gene: 5. This sample is part of a study of T cell repertoires in cytomegalovirus infection. TCRdb reanalysed the reads using MiXCR and keeps one entry per CDR3 protein. This table holds 830,000 or so distinct CDR3 sequences, around a third found once. General study points: Dominating the ex vivo response were HLA-C-restricted CMV-specific TCR beta clonotypes.

This chain uses TRBV24-1 with TRBJ2-1; 10 nucleotides agree with TRBD1. This material consisted of cultured CD8+ T cells from PBMCs, taken from culture after CMV antigen stimulation. The clonotype originates from a human donor in good health (CMV status not recorded). Some clones in this sample may be carry-over from other donors' samples. CDR3: CATSDLDRGAYNEQFF. The CDR3 coding sequence is TGTGCCACCAGTGATCTGGACAGGGGGGCTTACAATGAGCAGTTCTTC.